Below are 20 T cell receptor beta chains sequenced from a single sample in a study of cytomegalovirus exposure and HLA in healthy donors. PCR was performed using 60 Vbeta and 13 Jbeta primers. The repertoire was sequenced with immunoSEQ multiplex PCR; TCRdb's copy has only in-frame clones and lacks some. The sample holds around 150,000 clones, 75% seen once. The sequencing input was PBMCs. The receptors shown here come from a woman in her 40s in good health and CMV-seropositive.

V is TRBV5-6 and J is TRBJ2-3; 7 nucleotides agree with TRBD1. The germline V gene has CDR1 SGHDT and CDR2 YYEEEE. CDR3 size: 16 residues. With V trimmed by 0 bases and J by 5 bases, 9 bases remained unmatched. This CDR3 reads CASSLEQGFSGDTQYF. DNA of the CDR3: TGTGCCAGCAGCTTGGAACAGGGGTTTAGTGGAGATACGCAGTATTTT.

The V call is TRBV7-8, the J call TRBJ2-1, with D unresolved. This CDR3 region has 15 residues. Trimming stripped 0 bases from V and 0 bases from J, with 6 bases between. CDR1 is SGHVS and CDR2 is FQNEAQ in the germline V gene. CDR3 protein: CASSLAESSYNEQFF. CDR3 coding DNA: TGTGCCAGCAGCTTAGCAGAGAGCTCCTACAATGAGCAGTTCTTC.

The gene calls are TRBV6-6 and TRBJ1-5, with TRBD1 matching over 9 bases. CDR1 and CDR2 from the germline V gene are MNHNY and SVGAGI (reference sequence). This CDR3 is 16 amino acids long. The ends lost 6 bases at V and 5 bases at J; junction bases unmatched: 11. The CDR3, as DNA: TGTGCCAGCAGCCACAGACCGGGACAGGGATATCAGCCCCAGCATTTT. This encodes CASSHRPGQGYQPQHF.

The V and J genes are TRBV5-8 and TRBJ2-7, with D tentatively TRBD2 (5 bases). Trimming shortened V by 0 bases and J by 2 bases, and 21 bases separated the two germline ends. This CDR3 is 18 amino acids long. CDR1 and CDR2 from the germline V gene are SGHTS and YDEGEE. This CDR3 is CASSLGPTALEGPYEQYF. Here the CDR3 DNA reads TGTGCCAGCAGCTTGGGTCCCACGGCACTCGAGGGTCCCTACGAGCAGTACTTC. Looking up the rest from reference TRBV5-8 and TRBJ2-7 gives the full variable domain: EAGVTQSPTHLIKTRGQQATLRCSPISGHTSVYWYQQALGLGLQFLLWYDEGEERNRGNFPPRFSGRQFPNYSSELNVNALELEDSALYLCASSLGPTALEGPYEQYFGPGTRLTVT.

The table lists this clone with a few counts. The chain recombines TRBV10-3 with TRBJ2-1; D call uncertain. Germline CDR1 and CDR2: ENHRY and SYGVKD. The CDR3 sequence is 15 residues long. With 0 bases removed from V and 5 bases from J, the gap between germline ends came to 11 bases. The DNA of the CDR3 is TGTGCCATCAGTGAGTCTGGTACCCCTAACAATGAGCAGTTCTTC. This gives the protein CAISESGTPNNEQFF.

The rearrangement links TRBV11-1 to TRBJ2-5; TRBD2 agrees at 10 bases. This CDR3 region has 15 residues. J was trimmed by 4 bases and V by 6 bases; bases with no gene match: 8. From germline, CDR1 is SGHAT and CDR2 FQDESV (reference sequence). CDR3 nucleotide sequence: TGTGCCAGCAGTCAAAGCGGGAGGGGGCGAGAGACCCAGTACTTC. Amino acids: CASSQSGRGRETQYF.

The chain employs TRBV4-3 and TRBJ2-1, with 16 bases identical to TRBD2. The V gene end was trimmed by 5 bases and the J gene end by 5 bases; junction bases not matched to a gene: 3. Germline CDR1 reads LGHNA; CDR2 reads YSLEER. The CDR3 covers 16 residues. Here the CDR3 DNA reads TGCGCCAGCAGCGCGGGGACTAGCGGGAGGGACAATGAGCAGTTCTTC. Translating it yields CASSAGTSGRDNEQFF.

V is TRBV13 and J is TRBJ2-1, with TRBD2 matching 12 bases. Germline V gives CDR1 PRHDT, CDR2 FYEKMQ (reference sequence). V was pared by 2 bases and J by 6 bases, with 14 bases of the junction left unmatched. CDR3 length equals 19 residues. As DNA, the CDR3 is TGTGCCAGCAGCTTATTAGGTCTAGCGGGAGGGCTAGCCCTCAATGAGCAGTTCTTC. This sequence encodes CASSLLGLAGGLALNEQFF. The complete variable domain, with remaining parts taken from reference TRBV13 and TRBJ2-1, reads AAGVIQSPRHLIKEKRETATLKCYPIPRHDTVYWYQQGPGQDPQFLISFYEKMQSDKGSIPDRFSAQQFSDYHSELNMSSLELGDSALYFCASSLLGLAGGLALNEQFFGPGTRLTVL.

The chain joins TRBV7-2 to TRBJ2-2, with 8 bases identical to TRBD2. The V gene's germline CDR1 is SGHTA and CDR2 FQGNSA. J lost 0 bases, V lost 5 bases, and 8 bases had no gene match. CDR3 length: 17 residues. CDR3 protein: CASSPIAGIPNTGELFF. The DNA of the CDR3 is TGTGCCAGCAGCCCCATAGCGGGAATCCCGAACACCGGGGAGCTGTTTTTT.

This rearrangement joins TRBV7-2 to TRBJ2-3; D ambiguous. This CDR3 has 16 amino acids. Germline V CDR1 and CDR2: SGHTA, FQGNSA. The V end was cut by 1 base, the J end by 0 bases, with 11 bases between. The CDR3 is CASSLVAGRSTDTQYF. For the CDR3, the DNA is TGTGCCAGCAGCTTAGTGGCAGGAAGAAGCACAGATACGCAGTATTTT.

The chain is built from TRBV2 and TRBJ2-1; D might be TRBD2 (5 bases). The CDR3 has 16 residues. V was cut by 3 bases and J by 7 bases, with 19 bases left in between. Germline values: CDR1 SNHLY, CDR2 FYNNEI. CDR3 DNA sequence: TGTGCCAGCAGTGAGGCCACCTCGGGATTTGGTAATGAGCAGTTCTTC. Amino acids: CASSEATSGFGNEQFF. Looking up the rest from reference TRBV2 and TRBJ2-1 gives the full variable domain: EPEVTQTPSHQVTQMGQEVILRCVPISNHLYFYWYRQILGQKVEFLVSFYNNEISEKSEIFDDQFSVERPDGSNFTLKIRSTKLEDSAMYFCASSEATSGFGNEQFFGPGTRLTVL.

V is TRBV5-8 and J is TRBJ2-7; maybe TRBD1 (6 bases). Germline V gives CDR1 SGHTS, CDR2 YDEGEE. The CDR3 contains 15 residues. V gave up 4 bases and J gave up 0 bases, with 14 bases separating them. In nucleotides, the CDR3 is TGTGCCAGCAGCACCCACGGACAGAGCTCCTACGAGCAGTACTTC. This codes for CASSTHGQSSYEQYF.

This rearrangement joins TRBV4-1 to TRBJ1-5; unclear D gene. The V end lost 0 bases, the J end lost 0 bases, and 12 bases lay between the germline ends. This CDR3 is built from 17 residues. In germline, CDR1 is MGHRA, CDR2 YSYEKL. DNA for the CDR3: TGCGCCAGCAGCCAAGAGGGTTCGGGGTATAGCAATCAGCCCCAGCATTTT. Protein product: CASSQEGSGYSNQPQHF.

The chain employs TRBV5-1 and TRBJ2-1; the D is unclear. The CDR3 has 13 amino acids. The germline gives CDR1 SGHRS, CDR2 YFSETQ. The V gene lost 0 bases and the J gene lost 9 bases, with 10 bases spanning the gap. The CDR3 region has the DNA TGCGCCAGCAGCTTGGATGCGTCGGGTGAGCAGTTCTTC. Protein: CASSLDASGEQFF.

In this sample, this clone turned up once. The chain employs TRBV7-2 and TRBJ1-6; no firm D call. V shed 0 bases and J shed 12 bases, with 6 bases lying between them. This CDR3 has 12 residues. Germline V gives CDR1 SGHTA, CDR2 FQGNSA. The CDR3 loop reads CASSLASGPLHF. As DNA, the CDR3 is TGTGCCAGCAGCTTAGCATCCGGACCCCTCCACTTT.

The gene calls are TRBV15 and TRBJ2-1; 11 nucleotides match TRBD2. Germline CDR1 reads LNHNV; CDR2 reads YYDKDF (reference sequence). V dropped 5 bases and J dropped 6; count of bases not matched to a gene: 12. The CDR3 is 17 residues long. CDR3 amino acids: CATSSPLLAGVFNEQFF. CDR3 nucleotide sequence: TGTGCCACCAGCTCTCCCCTACTAGCGGGAGTGTTCAATGAGCAGTTCTTC.

In this sample, this clone turned up once. This chain links TRBV7-9 with TRBJ2-1; TRBD2 is a possible D gene (6 bases). In germline, CDR1 is SEHNR, CDR2 FQNEAQ (reference sequence). The CDR3 is made up of 14 amino acids. V was trimmed by 4 bases and J by 2 bases, leaving 9 bases between them. The CDR3 is CASSSTSPYNEQFF. Written as DNA, the CDR3 is TGTGCCAGCAGCTCAACTAGCCCCTACAATGAGCAGTTCTTC.

The rearrangement uses TRBV4-2 and TRBJ1-5, with TRBD1 as a possible D gene (5 bases). CDR1 LGHNA and CDR2 YNFKEQ come from the germline V gene. This CDR3 has 18 residues. Trimming took off 0 bases at V and 2 bases at J, with 17 bases between the two ends. The DNA of the CDR3 is TGTGCCAGCAGCCAAGAGGGTGGGGGGAGTTGGGGCAATCAGCCCCAGCATTTT. Its protein is CASSQEGGGSWGNQPQHF.

CDR3 nucleotide sequence: TGTGCCAGTAGTATTTTCGGGGATAGCACAGATACGCAGTATTTT. Protein sequence: CASSIFGDSTDTQYF. The chain couples TRBV19 to TRBJ2-3; TRBD2 is a possible D gene (5 bases). CDR1 and CDR2 (germline): LNHDA, SQIVND (reference sequence). This CDR3 spans 15 amino acids. The ends were cut back, 3 bases at V and 0 bases at J, with 10 bases in the middle.

A few counts support this clone. This sequence joins TRBV2 and TRBJ1-4, with D possibly matching TRBD1 (5 bases). With 1 base removed from V and 4 bases from J, the gap between germline ends came to 7 bases. CDR3 size: 14 residues. The germline CDR1 and CDR2 sequences are SNHLY and FYNNEI. The CDR3 reads CASSEGGHNEKLFF. In DNA, the CDR3 is TGTGCCAGCAGTGAAGGGGGCCATAATGAAAAACTGTTTTTT. The whole variable domain, filled in from reference TRBV2 and TRBJ1-4, reads EPEVTQTPSHQVTQMGQEVILRCVPISNHLYFYWYRQILGQKVEFLVSFYNNEISEKSEIFDDQFSVERPDGSNFTLKIRSTKLEDSAMYFCASSEGGHNEKLFFGSGTQLSVL.